The next 6 T cell receptor beta chains were all read from a single sample in a study of CD8 T cells in ankylosing spondylitis. MiXCR, applied by TCRdb to the 5' RACE reads, yields one record per CDR3 protein. The profile shows 100,000 to 150,000 distinct CDR3 sequences, 15% to 20% of them singletons. Antigens of these TCRs are unknown. Overall study findings and caveats: Blood of patients with ankylosing spondylitis appeared to be characterized by a TCR beta motif of several highly homologous variants.

The sample taken for sequencing was blood, either unsorted or a sorted T cell fraction (not recorded which). The receptor set was obtained from a male donor with ankylosing spondylitis.

There are a few counts of this clonotype. The chain recombines TRBV27 with TRBJ2-7; 15 bases match TRBD2. From germline, CDR1 is MNHEY and CDR2 SMNVEV (reference sequence). V lost 5 bases and J lost 5; bases outside the gene matches: 4. There are 15 residues in the CDR3. The CDR3 is CASSRGTSGRNEQYF. DNA for the CDR3: TGTGCCAGCAGTCGTGGGACTAGCGGGAGGAACGAGCAGTACTTC.

This clonotype appeared a few times. This chain links TRBV27 with TRBJ2-1, with 14 bases aligning to TRBD2. J lost 10 bases, V lost 6 bases, and 8 bases had no gene match. Germline V lookup: CDR1 MNHEY, CDR2 SMNVEV (reference sequence). The CDR3 is 15 residues long. The CDR3 sequence is CASSPGTSGRGEQFF. The CDR3 DNA sequence: TGTGCCAGCAGCCCCGGGACTAGCGGGAGAGGGGAGCAGTTCTTC.

J is TRBJ2-7 and V is TRBV7-9; 7 bases align to TRBD1. With 10 bases clipped from V and 2 bases from J, the junction kept 8 bases outside the gene matches. Germline values: CDR1 SEHNR, CDR2 FQNEAQ (reference sequence). The CDR3 is 13 residues long. The CDR3 region is CAIAGDSTYEQYF. The DNA of the CDR3 is TGTGCCATAGCAGGGGACAGTACCTACGAGCAGTACTTC.

The gene calls are TRBV6-4 and TRBJ2-2; 9 bases agree with TRBD2. From germline, CDR1 is MRHNA and CDR2 SNTAGT. This CDR3 is 16 amino acids long. Losses at the gene ends were 5 bases for V and 7 bases for J; bases not matched to a gene: 11. The CDR3 spells CASSPLSGRIGGELFF. The DNA of the CDR3 is TGTGCCAGCAGTCCTCTTAGCGGGAGAATCGGCGGGGAGCTGTTTTTT.

The chain recombines TRBV7-8 with TRBJ1-4; 9 bases are a match to TRBD1. The germline V gene encodes CDR1 SGHVS and CDR2 FQNEAQ. This CDR3 spans 15 amino acids. V shed 5 bases and J 4 bases; nucleotides not matched to a gene: 5. CDR3 residues: CASSNRGLLNEKLFF. The CDR3 region has the DNA TGTGCCAGCAGCAACAGGGGGCTGCTTAATGAAAAACTGTTTTTT.

Here the CDR3 reads CASNPGLGWADTQYF. Here the CDR3 DNA reads TGTGCCAGTAACCCGGGACTCGGGTGGGCAGATACGCAGTATTTT. The V call is TRBV19, the J call TRBJ2-3, with D perhaps TRBD2 (6 bases). The CDR3 runs 15 residues. Germline V gives CDR1 LNHDA, CDR2 SQIVND (reference sequence). Trimming stripped 7 bases from V and 4 bases from J, with 18 bases between.